This T cell receptor (beta chain) was retrieved from a study of response to subunit inactivated influenza vaccine. Each CDR3 protein is one row after TCRdb ran MiXCR on the RT-PCR reads. This sample yields more than 450,000 distinct CDR3 sequences, of which under 9% are seen a single time; approximately 12% belongs to the top ten. A remark on this clonotype: Antigen: not known.

Overall study findings and caveats: Few additional T cells are recruited per seasonal influenza vaccination, authors suggested.

The CDR3 runs 13 residues. CDR1 is DFQATT, CDR2 SNEGSKA, per germline (reference sequence). V was clipped by 0 bases and J by 6 bases, with 12 bases between them. This sequence originates from a man aged 50-75 years who received an inactivated influenza vaccine. Sequenced material: PBMCs from blood, taken roughly 24 months after vaccination. The chain joins TRBV20-1 to TRBJ2-7, with D perhaps TRBD1 (5 bases). The DNA of the CDR3 is TGCAGTGCTAGAGAGACAGCCCGCGGCGAGCAGTACTTC. Its translation: CSARETARGEQYF.